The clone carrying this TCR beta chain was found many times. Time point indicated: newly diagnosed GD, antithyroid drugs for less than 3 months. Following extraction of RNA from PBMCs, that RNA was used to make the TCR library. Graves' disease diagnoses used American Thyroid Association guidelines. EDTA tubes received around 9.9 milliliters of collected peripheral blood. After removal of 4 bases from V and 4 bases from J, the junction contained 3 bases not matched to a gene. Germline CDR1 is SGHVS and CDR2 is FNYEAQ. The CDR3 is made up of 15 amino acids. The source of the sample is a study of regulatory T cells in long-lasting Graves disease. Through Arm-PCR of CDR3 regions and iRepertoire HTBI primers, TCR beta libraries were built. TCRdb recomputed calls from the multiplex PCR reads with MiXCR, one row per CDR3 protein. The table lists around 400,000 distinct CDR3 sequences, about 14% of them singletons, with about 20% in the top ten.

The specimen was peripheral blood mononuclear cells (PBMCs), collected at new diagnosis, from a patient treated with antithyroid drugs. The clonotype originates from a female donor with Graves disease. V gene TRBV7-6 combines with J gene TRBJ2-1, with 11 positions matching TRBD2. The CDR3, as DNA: TGTGCCAGCAGCTCGACTAGCGGGATTTACAATGAGCAGTTCTTC. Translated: CASSSTSGIYNEQFF.